This TCR beta chain derives from a study of blood T cell repertoires in COVID-19 (TCRdb year 2020). For context, the study as a whole: The collaborator samples originated in the United States, Italy and Spain and spanned the acute and convalescent phases of COVID-19. The material from the prospective study consisted of cDNA or gDNA derived from T cells, B-cell-depleted T cells, or PBMCs. Subjects who had been exposed to COVID-19, were actively infected with it, or had recovered from it provided the deeply sampled blood TCRbeta repertoires that made up the dataset. The repertoires were made available in a free public database intended to serve as a resource for research on the immune response to SARS-CoV-2. The samples were drawn from the first 160 participants of the ongoing ImmuneRACE study and from 950 to 1,500 subjects provided by 6 global collaborators. Nearly every sample came with metadata listing a de-identified subject ID, COVID-19 status, age in years and sex. Where HLA class I and class II types were available, the types were taken from metadata supplied by the sample provider, not from assay-based typing. What the study reported, not specific to this receptor: The amount of clinical and demographic metadata varied by source and participant and was provided uncurated.

Concerning this clone itself: Its antigen is currently not known. No quality values exist for individual bases; no much larger clone is one base distant.

TCRbeta CDR3 regions were amplified from genomic DNA using the immunoSEQ Assay, a bias-controlled multiplex PCR. As for how the authors treated the data: Within the assay, amplification of reference gene primers was used to estimate how many nucleated cells each sample contained. To quantify the absolute abundance of each unique TCRbeta CDR3 rearrangement, sequence reads were collapsed and filtered. For each sample, productive Simpson clonality was calculated as the square root of Simpson's diversity index over productive rearrangements. TCRdb obtained this table from immuneACCESS and retained in-frame rearrangements with V and J assigned. These tables miss some clones; where compared with another copy, unresolved V genes account for less than half of the shortfall, and the remainder is unexplained. Clone size and V and J calls were adopted from that table, with D and trimming inferred from the DNA. The sample data list around 340,000 clones, and about nine tenths of these were observed just once. The biggest ten clones account for less than 5% of the sample.

At one collaborating source in Seattle, patients were enrolled during active infection and were followed longitudinally through the course of disease. The collaborating institutions used their own protocols to collect whole blood in K2EDTA tubes. For TCRbeta analysis, collaborators shipped samples in one of three forms: frozen whole blood, isolated PBMCs, or DNA extracted from either of those sample types. Sequenced: peripheral blood. The clonotype comes from a woman aged 60-70 years with COVID-19, enrolled during active disease.

For the CDR3, the sequence is CASSPLAGATLGELFF. The sequenced DNA is TGCGCCAGCAGCCCGCTAGCGGGGGCTACGCTCGGGGAGCTGTTTTTT. The rearrangement joined TRBV4-1 to TRBJ2-2, and TRBD2 aligns with 10 junction nucleotides. The germline V gene yields MGHRA for CDR1 and YSYEKL for CDR2. V and J are trimmed by 4 bases and 7 bases, and the gene matches miss 9 bases of the junction. There are 16 amino acids in the CDR3, from cysteine to phenylalanine inclusive. Here the CDR3 DNA is all that survives: 48 bases in frame from base 1.